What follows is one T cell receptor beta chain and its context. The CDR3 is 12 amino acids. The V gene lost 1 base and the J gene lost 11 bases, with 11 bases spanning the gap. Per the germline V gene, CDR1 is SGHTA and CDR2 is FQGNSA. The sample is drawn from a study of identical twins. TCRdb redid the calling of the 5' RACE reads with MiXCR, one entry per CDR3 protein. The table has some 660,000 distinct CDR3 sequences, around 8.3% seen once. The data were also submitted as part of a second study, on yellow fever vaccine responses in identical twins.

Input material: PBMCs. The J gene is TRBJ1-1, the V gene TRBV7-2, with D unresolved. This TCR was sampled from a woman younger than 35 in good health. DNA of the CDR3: TGTGCCAGCAGCTTAGGATCGGTTGGGGCTTTCTTT. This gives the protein CASSLGSVGAFF.